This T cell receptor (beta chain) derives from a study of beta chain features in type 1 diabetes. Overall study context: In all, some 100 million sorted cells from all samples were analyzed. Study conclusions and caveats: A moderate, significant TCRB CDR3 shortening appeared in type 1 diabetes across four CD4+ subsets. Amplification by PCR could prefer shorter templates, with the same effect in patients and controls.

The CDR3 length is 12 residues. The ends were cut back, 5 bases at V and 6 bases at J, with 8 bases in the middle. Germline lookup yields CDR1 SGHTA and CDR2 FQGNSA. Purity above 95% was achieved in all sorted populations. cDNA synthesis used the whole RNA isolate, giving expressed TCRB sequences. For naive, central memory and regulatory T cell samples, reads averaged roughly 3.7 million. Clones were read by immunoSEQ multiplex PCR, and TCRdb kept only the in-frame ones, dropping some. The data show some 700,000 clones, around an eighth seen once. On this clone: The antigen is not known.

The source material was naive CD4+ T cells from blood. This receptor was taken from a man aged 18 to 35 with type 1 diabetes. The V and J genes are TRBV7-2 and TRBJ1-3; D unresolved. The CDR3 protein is CASSQYENTIYF. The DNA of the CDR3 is TGTGCCAGCAGCCAGTATGAAAACACCATATATTTT.